This T cell receptor beta chain emerged from a study of T cells after yellow fever vaccination. Study overall: Fractions with few cells were prepared using SMART-Seq v4 Ultra Low Input. Broader study findings: By day 5 rather than day 15, the secondary response had peaked, though it was weaker. Reappearing after the booster were most of the clones from primary vaccination (approximately 96% CD4, approximately 88% CD8). There was a small share of clonotypes that showed up in both the CD4 and CD8 compartments.

The CDR3 spans 14 residues. Trimming took off 8 bases at V and 2 bases at J, with 15 bases between the two ends. TCRdb fed the 5' RACE reads into MiXCR, producing one record per CDR3 protein. The sample lists more than 300,000 distinct CDR3 sequences, approximately 4% seen once, with roughly a fifth in the top ten. Concerning this clonotype: Its antigen is unidentified.

This TCR was recovered from a man younger than 30 who received the YFV17D yellow fever vaccine. The V gene is TRBV12-3 or TRBV12-4, the J gene TRBJ1-2; no reliable D call. The specimen was PBMCs, collected 15 days after the yellow fever booster vaccination. CDR3 sequence reads: CASGTRRTNYGYTF. DNA for the CDR3: TGTGCCAGCGGTACTAGACGGACCAACTATGGCTACACCTTC.